This T cell receptor beta chain originates from a study of cytomegalovirus exposure and HLA in healthy donors. Findings and caveats of the study: More than 150 TCR beta chains were listed as cytomegalovirus-associated. Three chains tied to CMV proved CMV antigen-specific in vitro. First-cohort TCR clusters tended to co-occur in the 130 or so validation repertoires, a later analysis found.

Assay: immunoSEQ multiplex PCR; the TCRdb copy retains only in-frame clones and omits some. The data contain approximately 160,000 clones, roughly 90% of them seen just once; the ten biggest clones take up 10%. Trimming stripped 3 bases from V and 5 bases from J, with 15 bases between. The CDR3 loop spans 15 amino acids. Per the germline V gene, CDR1 is SGHNT and CDR2 is YYREEE (reference sequence). Separation from the roughly 670-subject first cohort characterized the approximately 120-subject validation cohort, to which the donors belonged. In the case of this clone: Its antigen is undetermined.

The V call is TRBV5-4, the J call TRBJ2-1; maybe TRBD1 (6 bases). The TCR comes from a woman under 30 in good health and CMV-seropositive. The specimen sequenced was PBMCs. CDR3 DNA: TGTGCCAGCAGCTCTAGGACAGCTCGAGACAATGAGCAGTTCTTC. Translation: CASSSRTARDNEQFF.